These 25 T cell receptor beta chains were all obtained from the same sample, sequenced in a study of response to subunit inactivated influenza vaccine. Each CDR3 protein is one row after TCRdb ran MiXCR on the RT-PCR reads. The sample has some 550,000 distinct CDR3 sequences, around 25% seen once. The data also belong to a second study, concerning T cells expressing NK-cell markers. From that paper: 5'RACE template switching with UMIs produced the TCR beta cDNA.

The specimen comprised CD4+ T cells sorted from PBMCs, sampled 11 to 12 days after vaccination. The source is a man aged 50-60 years who received an inactivated influenza vaccine.

This clonotype was counted a few times. The chain joins TRBV18 to TRBJ2-7, with TRBD2 as a possible D gene (5 bases). The V end was cut by 4 bases, the J end by 3 bases, with 16 bases between. CDR1 and CDR2 from the germline V gene are KGHSH and LQKENI. The CDR3 extends over 15 amino acids. CDR3 sequence (DNA): TGTGCCAGCTCACTCGCTGCGGGCACTTTCTACGAGCAGTACTTC. This codes for CASSLAAGTFYEQYF.

This clonotype was seen only a few times. The chain joins TRBV13 to TRBJ2-1, with 7 bases matching TRBD1. J lost 10 bases, V lost 6 bases, and 3 bases had no gene match. Per the germline V gene, CDR1 is PRHDT and CDR2 is FYEKMQ (reference sequence). The CDR3 runs to 11 residues. Here the CDR3 reads CASRNRGEQFF. The DNA for the CDR3 is TGTGCCAGCAGAAACAGGGGCGAGCAGTTCTTC.

This clonotype occurred a few times. The chain carries TRBV11-2 and TRBJ2-2; possibly TRBD1 for D (6 bases). Germline lookup yields CDR1 SGHAT and CDR2 FQNNGV. This CDR3 region has 16 residues. The V gene lost 7 bases and the J gene lost 0 bases, with 15 bases spanning the gap. This CDR3 is CASTQTGQANTGELFF. CDR3 nucleotides: TGTGCCAGCACCCAAACGGGACAAGCGAACACCGGGGAGCTGTTTTTT.

The V gene is TRBV5-1, the J gene TRBJ2-1; D may be TRBD2 (6 bases). The CDR3 is 14 residues long. The ends were cut back, 0 bases at V and 8 bases at J, with 12 bases in the middle. Germline CDR1 reads SGHRS; CDR2 reads YFSETQ. The CDR3 here is CASSLVWGGDEQFF. CDR3 in DNA: TGCGCCAGCAGCTTGGTCTGGGGAGGCGATGAGCAGTTCTTC. Drawing the rest from reference TRBV5-1 and TRBJ2-1, the complete variable domain is KAGVTQTPRYLIKTRGQQVTLSCSPISGHRSVSWYQQTPGQGLQFLFEYFSETQRNKGNFPGRFSGRQFSNSRSEMNVSTLELGDSALYLCASSLVWGGDEQFFGPGTRLTVL.

The chain couples TRBV5-1 to TRBJ2-6; D is uncertain. Between the trimmed V and J ends, which lost 0 bases and 4 bases, there was a span of 11 bases. The length of the CDR3 is 16 residues. The germline V gene has CDR1 SGHRS and CDR2 YFSETQ. CDR3 DNA sequence: TGCGCCAGCAGCTTGGCCACAGCAGCCGGGGCCAACGTCCTGACTTTC. It translates to CASSLATAAGANVLTF.

The V gene is TRBV18, the J gene TRBJ2-7; D possibly corresponds to TRBD1 (5 bases). The CDR3 runs 11 residues. CDR1 KGHSH and CDR2 LQKENI come from the germline V gene. V was shortened by 5 bases and J by 5 bases, with 7 bases between the two germline ends. CDR3 coding DNA: TGTGCCAGCTCAATACAGGACGAGCAGTACTTC. It yields the protein CASSIQDEQYF.

This chain joins TRBV5-1 and TRBJ2-2; possible D gene TRBD1, 6 bases. Germline lookup yields CDR1 SGHRS and CDR2 YFSETQ. The CDR3 extends over 15 amino acids. Trimming shortened V by 5 bases and J by 1 base, and 12 bases separated the two germline ends. The CDR3 protein is CASRRAQGNTGELFF. The CDR3 DNA follows: TGCGCCAGCAGGCGAGCACAGGGGAACACCGGGGAGCTGTTTTTT. The entire variable domain, with the rest obtained from reference TRBV5-1 and TRBJ2-2, is as follows: KAGVTQTPRYLIKTRGQQVTLSCSPISGHRSVSWYQQTPGQGLQFLFEYFSETQRNKGNFPGRFSGRQFSNSRSEMNVSTLELGDSALYLCASRRAQGNTGELFFGEGSRLTVL.

The rearrangement links TRBV10-2 to TRBJ2-1; 8 nucleotides align to TRBD2. The CDR3 is 14 residues long. Germline V gene sequence: CDR1 WSHSY, CDR2 SAAADI. The V and J ends lost 6 bases and 6 bases, in that order; junction bases with no gene match: 7. CDR3 DNA: TGCGCCAGCAGGGCCAGCGGGAGAACCAATGAGCAGTTCTTC. This translates into CASRASGRTNEQFF.

This clonotype was observed at least ten times. The chain links TRBV7-2 to TRBJ1-5, with 7 bases that match TRBD1. Trimming cost V 6 bases and J 1 base; bases outside gene matches: 3. CDR1 SGHTA and CDR2 FQGNSA come from the germline V gene. The CDR3 extends over 14 amino acids. CDR3 sequence: CASSLQGSNQPQHF. CDR3 DNA sequence: TGTGCCAGCAGTTTACAGGGGAGCAATCAGCCCCAGCATTTT. Looking up the rest from reference TRBV7-2 and TRBJ1-5 gives the full variable domain: GAGVSQSPSNKVTEKGKDVELRCDPISGHTALYWYRQSLGQGLEFLIYFQGNSAPDKSGLPSDRFSAERTGGSVSTLTIQRTQQEDSAVYLCASSLQGSNQPQHFGDGTRLSIL.

This clonotype was seen a few times. The chain joins TRBV4-2 to TRBJ2-3, with 8 bases matching TRBD2. The J segment lost 2 bases and the V segment lost 2 bases, leaving 6 bases of the junction unmatched. The length of the CDR3 is 16 residues. CDR1 is LGHNA, CDR2 YNFKEQ, per germline. CDR3 coding DNA: TGTGCCAGCAGCCAAAGAGCGGGGGTGACCACAGATACGCAGTATTTT. Translated, it gives CASSQRAGVTTDTQYF.

A few counts support this clonotype. This chain joins TRBV7-3 and TRBJ2-2; D is unresolved. The CDR3 extends over 16 amino acids. V was clipped by 1 base and J by 7 bases, with 16 bases between them. Germline V lookup: CDR1 SGHTA, CDR2 FQGTGA. For the CDR3, the DNA is TGTGCCAGCAGCTTAAATCTTCATAACAGAGACGGGGAGCTGTTTTTT. Protein product: CASSLNLHNRDGELFF.

The chain joins TRBV7-3 to TRBJ2-2, with D perhaps TRBD1 (5 bases). V dropped 5 bases and J dropped 6 bases, with 10 bases sitting between them. The CDR3 runs to 13 residues. Per germline, CDR1 SGHTA and CDR2 FQGTGA. The CDR3: CASSVRVAGELFF. The CDR3 nucleotides are TGTGCCAGCAGCGTCAGGGTAGCCGGGGAGCTGTTTTTT.

The V and J genes are TRBV27 and TRBJ2-1; 8 nucleotides agree with TRBD2. Germline lookup yields CDR1 MNHEY and CDR2 SMNVEV (reference sequence). With 2 bases clipped from V and 2 bases from J, the junction kept 5 bases outside the gene matches. The CDR3 is made up of 16 amino acids. For the CDR3, the DNA is TGTGCCAGCAGTTTAAGGGCGGGAGGACCCTACAATGAGCAGTTCTTC. This encodes CASSLRAGGPYNEQFF.

The chain recombines TRBV5-1 with TRBJ2-1; D gene uncertain. The CDR3 contains 14 residues. CDR1 is SGHRS and CDR2 is YFSETQ in the germline V gene. Deletions cut 3 bases from V and 1 base from J, with 8 bases between. The CDR3 here is CASSSDASYNEQFF. CDR3 DNA: TGCGCCAGCAGCTCCGACGCATCCTACAATGAGCAGTTCTTC.

CDR3 sequence (DNA): TGCGCCAGCAGCTTGGCCTCGCCTGGAAACACCATATATTTT. It is translated as CASSLASPGNTIYF. V and J are TRBV5-1 and TRBJ1-3; no definite D call. V lost 0 bases to trimming and J lost 2 bases, with 6 bases between them. Germline V lookup: CDR1 SGHRS, CDR2 YFSETQ. CDR3 size: 14 residues. The full variable domain, rest sourced from reference TRBV5-1 and TRBJ1-3, is KAGVTQTPRYLIKTRGQQVTLSCSPISGHRSVSWYQQTPGQGLQFLFEYFSETQRNKGNFPGRFSGRQFSNSRSEMNVSTLELGDSALYLCASSLASPGNTIYFGEGSWLTVV.

The rearrangement uses TRBV7-2 and TRBJ2-5, with 11 bases that match TRBD2. The CDR3 has 15 amino acids. Germline V gives CDR1 SGHTA, CDR2 FQGNSA. V shed 3 bases and J 4 bases; nucleotides not matched to a gene: 4. The CDR3 nucleotides read TGTGCCAGCAGCTTCTCCCTAGCGGGGGGAGAGACCCAGTACTTC. Translating gives CASSFSLAGGETQYF. The full variable domain, in which reference TRBV7-2 and TRBJ2-5 provide the parts outside the CDR3, is GAGVSQSPSNKVTEKGKDVELRCDPISGHTALYWYRQSLGQGLEFLIYFQGNSAPDKSGLPSDRFSAERTGGSVSTLTIQRTQQEDSAVYLCASSFSLAGGETQYFGPGTRLLVL.

This clonotype was recorded a few times. This chain links TRBV20-1 with TRBJ2-1; D is undetermined. This CDR3 contains 12 residues. Germline CDR1 is DFQATT and CDR2 is SNEGSKA (reference sequence). V was trimmed by 4 bases and J by 4 bases, leaving 8 bases between them. CDR3 protein: CSATQRYNEQFF. In nucleotides, the CDR3 is TGCAGTGCTACACAGAGGTACAATGAGCAGTTCTTC.

V is TRBV20-1 and J is TRBJ2-3; TRBD2 matches 12 bases. The CDR3 has 16 residues. CDR1 is DFQATT and CDR2 is SNEGSKA in the germline V gene (reference sequence). The junction had 9 bases not matched to a gene; V was cut back by 3 bases and J by 5 bases. The chain's CDR3 is CSARPLLAGGQDTQYF. The CDR3 DNA sequence: TGCAGTGCTAGGCCTCTACTAGCGGGGGGCCAAGATACGCAGTATTTT.

This clonotype turned up a few times. V usage is TRBV11-2 and J usage is TRBJ1-2, with D tentatively TRBD1 (5 bases). There are 16 residues in the CDR3. Per germline, CDR1 SGHAT and CDR2 FQNNGV. Trimming stripped 4 bases from V and 5 bases from J, with 20 bases between. Written as DNA, the CDR3 is TGTGCCAGCAGCTCCCTCCGAAACAGGTCTTCGTATGGCTACACCTTC. It specifies CASSSLRNRSSYGYTF.

The gene calls are TRBV5-1 and TRBJ2-1; D might be TRBD1 (7 bases). Trimming took 4 bases from V and 2 from J, leaving 13 bases between them. The CDR3 loop spans 15 amino acids. Germline V gene lookup returns CDR1 SGHRS and CDR2 YFSETQ. CDR3 residues: CASSGSGGTYNEQFF. For the CDR3, the DNA is TGCGCCAGCAGCGGGTCAGGGGGGACCTACAATGAGCAGTTCTTC.

The chain carries TRBV12-3 or TRBV12-4 and TRBJ1-2, with a possible D match to TRBD1 (6 bases). The V end lost 6 bases, the J end lost 0 bases, and 11 bases lay between the germline ends. The CDR3 is 14 amino acids. The CDR3 protein is CASRDSNTNYGYTF. DNA for the CDR3: TGTGCCAGCAGGGACAGCAATACTAACTATGGCTACACCTTC.

This clonotype turned up a few times. The chain is built from TRBV12-3 or TRBV12-4 and TRBJ1-4; 8 bases match TRBD1. This CDR3 has 13 residues. Trimming cost V 6 bases and J 8 bases; bases outside gene matches: 5. CDR3 sequence (DNA): TGTGCCAGCAGGCGCAGGGGGCAAGAAAAACTGTTTTTT. It specifies CASRRRGQEKLFF.

The V call is TRBV7-9, the J call TRBJ2-1; 8 positions agree with TRBD2. The CDR3 runs 15 residues. After removal of 4 bases from V and 3 bases from J, the junction contained 5 bases not matched to a gene. Germline values: CDR1 SEHNR, CDR2 FQNEAQ (reference sequence). CDR3 nucleotide sequence: TGTGCCAGCAGCTCCGGGACTAGAAACTACAATGAGCAGTTCTTC. This encodes CASSSGTRNYNEQFF.

This clonotype was found a few times. The V gene is TRBV29-1, the J gene TRBJ2-3; 7 bases map to TRBD1. The V gene end was trimmed by 4 bases and the J gene end by 5 bases; junction bases not matched to a gene: 9. This CDR3 is built from 14 residues. Germline CDR1 is SQVTM and CDR2 is ANQGSEA. CDR3 residues: CSVAKGQQGDTQYF. The DNA of the CDR3 is TGCAGCGTTGCGAAGGGACAGCAGGGAGATACGCAGTATTTT.

This sequence joins TRBV29-1 and TRBJ2-5, with TRBD2 matching 7 bases. The CDR3 is made up of 13 amino acids. Germline loops: CDR1 SQVTM, CDR2 ANQGSEA. The V gene end was trimmed by 7 bases and the J gene end by 5 bases; junction bases not matched to a gene: 10. Here the CDR3 reads CSEAAGVGETQYF. As DNA, the CDR3 is TGCAGCGAGGCCGCGGGGGTAGGGGAGACCCAGTACTTC.